This T cell receptor (beta chain) is from a study of cytomegalovirus exposure and HLA in healthy donors. Study conclusions and caveats: Certain indistinguishable V segments, among them TRBV6-2 and TRBV6-3, were excluded. For TCR beta chains, V- and J-gene trimming was later linked to a missense DCLRE1C variant. Looking again later, the authors saw that most CMV-associated TCR beta chains seemed HLA-restricted. Later analysis indicated greater clonal expansion among HLA-associated TCR beta chains than among equally common other chains.

Turning to this clone: What it binds is not known. The same CDR3 is also encoded by other DNA sequences in this sample.

Researchers ran the PCR with 60 Vbeta and 13 Jbeta primers. Sequencing was performed with immunoSEQ multiplex PCR; in TCRdb, only in-frame clones are kept and a portion is missing. This table holds 200,000 to 250,000 clones, around four fifths found once. CDR1 and CDR2 (germline): LNHDA, SQIVND (reference sequence). After removal of 6 bases from V and 2 bases from J, the junction contained 4 bases not matched to a gene. The CDR3 runs to 14 residues. This clonotype originated in a woman in her 40s in good health and CMV-seronegative. V is TRBV19 and J is TRBJ2-7; TRBD1 matches at 10 bases. Sample: PBMCs. The CDR3 spells CASSPGQGTYEQYF. In DNA form, the CDR3 reads TGTGCCAGTAGCCCGGGACAGGGGACCTACGAGCAGTACTTC.